The present TCR beta chain was sequenced within a study of Graves' ophthalmopathy and Graves' hyperthyroidism. Amplifying from RNA transcripts, the study obtained TCR beta CDR3 regions. The workflow started with a first-round RT-PCR run with HTBI primers and then moved on to a second-round multiplex PCR. MiXCR, applied by TCRdb to the multiplex PCR reads, yields one record per CDR3 protein. This repertoire shows about 550,000 distinct CDR3 sequences, about two fifths found once; its top ten account for roughly 4%. This clonotype has ten or more counts. The material sequenced was peripheral blood or thyroid tissue (not recorded which). The clonotype was recovered from an adult man with Graves' hyperthyroidism.

CDR3 sequence: CSAAPYIEDEQYF. The CDR3 DNA reads TGCAGTGCCGCACCCTATATCGAGGACGAGCAGTACTTC. The chain is built from TRBV20-1 and TRBJ2-7; no definite D call. The CDR3 loop spans 13 amino acids. Germline V gene sequence: CDR1 DFQATT, CDR2 SNEGSKA (reference sequence). Trimming removed 6 bases from V and 5 bases from J, with 17 bases in between.